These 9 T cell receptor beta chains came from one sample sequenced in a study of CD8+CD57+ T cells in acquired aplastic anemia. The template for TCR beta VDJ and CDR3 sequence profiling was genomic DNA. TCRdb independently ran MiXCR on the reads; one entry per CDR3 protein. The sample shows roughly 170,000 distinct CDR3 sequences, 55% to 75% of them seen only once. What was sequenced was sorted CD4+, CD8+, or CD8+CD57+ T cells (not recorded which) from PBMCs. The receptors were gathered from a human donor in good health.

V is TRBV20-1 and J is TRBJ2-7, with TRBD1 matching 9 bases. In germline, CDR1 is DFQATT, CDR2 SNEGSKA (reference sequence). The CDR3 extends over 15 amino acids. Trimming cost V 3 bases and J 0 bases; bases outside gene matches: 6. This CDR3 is CSARETGGGSYEQYF. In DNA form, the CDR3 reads TGCAGTGCTAGGGAGACAGGGGGGGGCTCCTACGAGCAGTACTTC.

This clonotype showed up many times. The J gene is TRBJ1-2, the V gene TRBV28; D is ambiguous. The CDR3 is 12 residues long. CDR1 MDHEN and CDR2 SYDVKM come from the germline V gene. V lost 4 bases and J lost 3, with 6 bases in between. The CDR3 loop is CASSSPYYGYTF. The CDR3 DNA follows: TGTGCCAGCAGTTCCCCTTACTATGGCTACACCTTC.

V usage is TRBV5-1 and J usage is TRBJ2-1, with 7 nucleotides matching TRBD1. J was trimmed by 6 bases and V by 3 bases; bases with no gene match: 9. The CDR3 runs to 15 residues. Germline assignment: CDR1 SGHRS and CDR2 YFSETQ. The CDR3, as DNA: TGCGCCAGCAGCTCCGACAGGGTAGTTGGCAATGAGCAGTTCTTC. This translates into CASSSDRVVGNEQFF.

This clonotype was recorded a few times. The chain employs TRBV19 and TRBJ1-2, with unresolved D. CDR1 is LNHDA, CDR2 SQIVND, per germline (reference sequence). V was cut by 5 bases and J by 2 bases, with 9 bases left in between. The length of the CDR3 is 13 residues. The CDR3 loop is CASSASQNYGYTF. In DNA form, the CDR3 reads TGTGCCAGTAGTGCTTCCCAGAACTATGGCTACACCTTC.

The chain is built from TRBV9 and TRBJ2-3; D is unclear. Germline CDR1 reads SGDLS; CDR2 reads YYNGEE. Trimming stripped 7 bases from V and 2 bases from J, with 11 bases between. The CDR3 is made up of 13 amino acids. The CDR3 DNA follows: TGTGCCAGCCAAGGCGAGATCACAGATACGCAGTATTTT. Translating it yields CASQGEITDTQYF.

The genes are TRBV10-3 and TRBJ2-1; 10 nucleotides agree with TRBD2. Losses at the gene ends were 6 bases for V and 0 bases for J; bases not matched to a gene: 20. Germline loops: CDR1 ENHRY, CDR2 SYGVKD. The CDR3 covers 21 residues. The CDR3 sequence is CAIRGGEGASGSTSSYNEQFF. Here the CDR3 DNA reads TGTGCCATCAGGGGTGGTGAAGGTGCTAGCGGGAGTACAAGCTCCTACAATGAGCAGTTCTTC.

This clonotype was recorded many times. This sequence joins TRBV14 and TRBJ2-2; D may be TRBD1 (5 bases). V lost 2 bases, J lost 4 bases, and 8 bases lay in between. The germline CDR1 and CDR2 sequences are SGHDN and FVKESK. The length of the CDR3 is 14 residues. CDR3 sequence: CASSQHRTTGELFF. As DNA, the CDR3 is TGTGCCAGCAGCCAACACAGGACCACCGGGGAGCTGTTTTTT.

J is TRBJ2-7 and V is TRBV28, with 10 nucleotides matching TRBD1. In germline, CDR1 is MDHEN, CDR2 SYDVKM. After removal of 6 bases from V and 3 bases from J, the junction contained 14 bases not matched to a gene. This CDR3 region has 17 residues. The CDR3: CASSVATGGLYFYEQYF. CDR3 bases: TGTGCCAGCAGCGTAGCGACAGGGGGCCTTTACTTCTACGAGCAGTACTTC. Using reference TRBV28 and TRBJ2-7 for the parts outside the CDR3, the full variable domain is DVKVTQSSRYLVKRTGEKVFLECVQDMDHENMFWYRQDPGLGLRLIYFSYDVKMKEKGDIPEGYSVSREKKERFSLILESASTNQTSMYLCASSVATGGLYFYEQYFGPGTRLTVT.

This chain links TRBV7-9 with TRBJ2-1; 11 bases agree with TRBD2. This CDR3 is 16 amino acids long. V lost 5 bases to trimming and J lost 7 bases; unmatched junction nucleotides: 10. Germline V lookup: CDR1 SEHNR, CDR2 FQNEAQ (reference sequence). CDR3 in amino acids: CASSPTSGSLVNEQFF. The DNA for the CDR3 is TGTGCCAGCAGCCCTACTAGCGGGAGTCTGGTTAATGAGCAGTTCTTC.